Each of the 24 T cell receptor beta chains below was sequenced from the same sample in a study of T cell repertoires in cytomegalovirus infection. TCRdb reprocessed the reads with MiXCR, giving one entry per CDR3 protein. The repertoire holds some 230,000 distinct CDR3 sequences, with 22% as singletons. The sequencing sample was made of CD8+ T cells from PBMCs. All receptors come from a human donor in good health (CMV status not recorded). Some clones in this sample may be carry-over from other donors' samples.

In DNA form, the CDR3 reads TGTGCCAGCAGTGAACCGGGGAGAACTGAAGCTTTCTTT. It codes for CASSEPGRTEAFF. The J gene is TRBJ1-1, the V gene TRBV2; no firm D call. The CDR3 runs to 13 residues. Germline CDR1 reads SNHLY; CDR2 reads FYNNEI. Trimming took off 2 bases at V and 5 bases at J, with 9 bases between the two ends.

The sample holds a few counts of this clonotype. The chain couples TRBV28 to TRBJ1-3; D uncertain. With 1 base removed from V and 0 bases from J, the gap between germline ends came to 10 bases. The CDR3 covers 16 residues. The germline CDR1 and CDR2 sequences are MDHEN and SYDVKM. Here the CDR3 reads CASSLLEGDSGNTIYF. In DNA, the CDR3 is TGTGCCAGCAGTTTATTGGAGGGAGACTCTGGAAACACCATATATTTT. Full variable domain (rest looked up from reference TRBV28 and TRBJ1-3): DVKVTQSSRYLVKRTGEKVFLECVQDMDHENMFWYRQDPGLGLRLIYFSYDVKMKEKGDIPEGYSVSREKKERFSLILESASTNQTSMYLCASSLLEGDSGNTIYFGEGSWLTVV.

This clonotype has at least ten counts. The chain uses TRBV7-2 and TRBJ2-7; TRBD1 is a possible D gene (5 bases). Trimming shortened V by 1 base and J by 2 bases, and 12 bases separated the two germline ends. The CDR3 sequence is 15 residues long. The V gene's germline CDR1 is SGHTA and CDR2 FQGNSA. The CDR3 coding sequence is TGTGCCAGCAGCTTAGTTTGGCAGGGTGCCTACGAGCAGTACTTC. It is translated as CASSLVWQGAYEQYF.

The V gene is TRBV14, the J gene TRBJ1-1, with D perhaps TRBD1 (6 bases). V lost 4 bases and J 11 bases, leaving 17 bases between the germline ends. Germline CDR1 SGHDN, CDR2 FVKESK. The CDR3 is made up of 13 amino acids. The CDR3 is CASSRRWDTGAFF. The DNA of the CDR3 is TGTGCCAGCAGCCGACGATGGGACACAGGGGCTTTCTTT.

This sequence joins TRBV27 and TRBJ2-2, with 7 bases matching TRBD2. CDR3 length equals 16 residues. Germline-derived CDR1 and CDR2 are MNHEY and SMNVEV (reference sequence). V was pared by 5 bases and J by 5 bases, with 11 bases of the junction left unmatched. CDR3 in amino acids: CASSPYHPGGTGELFF. The CDR3 nucleotides are TGTGCCAGCAGTCCTTACCATCCGGGGGGAACCGGGGAGCTGTTTTTT.

This clonotype was recorded many times. The V and J genes are TRBV7-2 and TRBJ1-2, with D maybe TRBD1 (6 bases). The germline V and J ends were trimmed by 0 bases and 1 base, with 9 bases remaining between them. Germline-derived CDR1 and CDR2 are SGHTA and FQGNSA. The CDR3 spans 15 residues. CDR3 protein: CASSLARTDNYGYTF. CDR3 nucleotides: TGTGCCAGCAGCTTAGCGCGGACAGATAACTATGGCTACACCTTC.

This clonotype was recorded many times. At one end, the junction sequence differs from germline, possibly due to a read error. The CDR3 region has the DNA TGTGCCAACAGCTCCCTTTGGGACAGTAACAATGAGCAGTTCTTC. This translates into CANSSLWDSNNEQFF. V usage is TRBV7-9 and J usage is TRBJ2-1; 7 nucleotides match TRBD1. Germline V gives CDR1 SEHNR, CDR2 FQNEAQ (reference sequence). The CDR3 has 15 residues.

This clonotype was found many times. The rearrangement joins TRBV7-9 to TRBJ1-5; possibly TRBD1 for D (5 bases). CDR1 is SEHNR, CDR2 FQNEAQ, per germline (reference sequence). The V and J ends lost 5 bases and 5 bases respectively, with 13 bases between them. CDR3 size: 14 residues. The chain's CDR3 is CASSPQGSHQPQHF. The CDR3 DNA follows: TGTGCCAGCAGCCCTCAGGGTTCCCATCAGCCCCAGCATTTT.

The rearrangement uses TRBV20-1 and TRBJ2-7; either TRBD1 or TRBD2 may fit D (5 bases each). In germline, CDR1 is DFQATT, CDR2 SNEGSKA (reference sequence). V dropped 5 bases and J dropped 2 bases, with 16 bases sitting between them. The CDR3 extends over 14 amino acids. The CDR3 here is CSAAGTREPYEQYF. CDR3 DNA: TGCAGTGCTGCCGGGACGAGGGAACCCTACGAGCAGTACTTC.

The gene calls are TRBV25-1 and TRBJ1-2; tentative D call: TRBD1 (5 bases). The CDR3 totals 16 residues. Germline V lookup: CDR1 MGHDK, CDR2 SYGVNS. V was clipped by 3 bases and J by 2 bases, with 16 bases between them. The CDR3, as DNA: TGTGCCAGCAGTGAGGAAGGAGGGGCCCTAAACTATGGCTACACCTTC. Amino acid sequence: CASSEEGGALNYGYTF.

This sequence joins TRBV5-4 and TRBJ1-1; possibly TRBD1 for D (5 bases). Trimming removed 1 base from V and 6 bases from J, with 10 bases in between. The CDR3 covers 13 residues. The germline gives CDR1 SGHNT, CDR2 YYREEE (reference sequence). The CDR3 coding sequence is TGTGCCAGCAGCTTGCAGGGATCCGCTGAAGCTTTCTTT. Translated, it gives CASSLQGSAEAFF.

The chain uses TRBV19 and TRBJ2-7; perhaps TRBD1 as D (5 bases). The CDR3 runs 14 residues. Germline V gene sequence: CDR1 LNHDA, CDR2 SQIVND (reference sequence). With 3 bases removed from V and 3 bases from J, the gap between germline ends came to 12 bases. In DNA, the CDR3 is TGTGCCAGTAGTATCTCGGCAGGGAACTACGAGCAGTACTTC. Translated: CASSISAGNYEQYF.

The V and J genes are TRBV20-1 and TRBJ2-7; 10 nucleotides align to TRBD2. Trimming at V came to 2 bases and at J to 0 bases, leaving 1 base not matched to a gene. The CDR3 contains 14 residues. Germline V gives CDR1 DFQATT, CDR2 SNEGSKA (reference sequence). CDR3 sequence (DNA): TGCAGTGCTAGACGACTAGCGGGCTCCTACGAGCAGTACTTC. Translation gives CSARRLAGSYEQYF.

This clonotype showed up many times. This chain uses TRBV5-4 with TRBJ2-2; D perhaps matches TRBD2 (7 bases). V lost 4 bases and J 0 bases, leaving 22 bases between the germline ends. This CDR3 contains 19 residues. The germline V gene encodes CDR1 SGHNT and CDR2 YYREEE (reference sequence). CDR3 in amino acids: CASSGIGGGAGTNTGELFF. In nucleotides, the CDR3 is TGTGCCAGCAGCGGGATAGGGGGGGGGGCAGGCACGAACACCGGGGAGCTGTTTTTT.

This clonotype appeared many times. The V call is TRBV7-2, the J call TRBJ2-2; 7 nucleotides match TRBD1. Germline CDR1 is SGHTA and CDR2 is FQGNSA. CDR3 length equals 15 residues. After removal of 5 bases from V and 3 bases from J, the junction contained 6 bases not matched to a gene. This CDR3 is CASSPTTGHTGELFF. CDR3 DNA sequence: TGTGCCAGCAGCCCAACGACAGGGCACACCGGGGAGCTGTTTTTT. Using reference TRBV7-2 and TRBJ2-2 for the parts outside the CDR3, the full variable domain is GAGVSQSPSNKVTEKGKDVELRCDPISGHTALYWYRQSLGQGLEFLIYFQGNSAPDKSGLPSDRFSAERTGGSVSTLTIQRTQQEDSAVYLCASSPTTGHTGELFFGEGSRLTVL.

This sequence joins TRBV19 and TRBJ1-1; D gene ambiguous. With 3 bases removed from V and 9 bases from J, the gap between germline ends came to 11 bases. The V gene's germline CDR1 is LNHDA and CDR2 SQIVND (reference sequence). The CDR3 is made up of 12 amino acids. The CDR3 nucleotides read TGTGCCAGTAGTATTCCCTGGGAGAAAGCTTTCTTT. This sequence encodes CASSIPWEKAFF.

This sequence joins TRBV7-9 and TRBJ2-7; maybe TRBD1 (5 bases). This CDR3 has 12 amino acids. The germline V and J ends were trimmed by 4 bases and 6 bases, with 10 bases remaining between them. Germline CDR1 SEHNR, CDR2 FQNEAQ (reference sequence). CDR3 coding DNA: TGTGCCAGCAGCTCCAGGGTGGGCGAGCAGTACTTC. Protein: CASSSRVGEQYF.

The sample holds a few counts of this clonotype. The chain employs TRBV12-3 or TRBV12-4 and TRBJ2-1; tentative D call: TRBD1 (6 bases). The CDR3 consists of 12 residues. With 5 bases removed from V and 8 bases from J, the gap between germline ends came to 10 bases. In DNA, the CDR3 is TGTGCCAGCAGTCCAGGGGTAGATGAGCAGTTCTTC. Translation gives CASSPGVDEQFF.

V usage is TRBV25-1 and J usage is TRBJ2-5; maybe TRBD2 (5 bases). CDR1 is MGHDK, CDR2 SYGVNS, per germline. The CDR3 contains 16 residues. With 1 base removed from V and 0 bases from J, the gap between germline ends came to 12 bases. In DNA form, the CDR3 reads TGTGCCAGCAGTGAATTCGGGGTAGCAGACCAAGAGACCCAGTACTTC. Protein product: CASSEFGVADQETQYF.

The chain employs TRBV15 and TRBJ1-5; 7 nucleotides line up with TRBD1. The CDR3 consists of 19 residues. With V trimmed by 0 bases and J by 3 bases, 14 bases remained unmatched. The germline V gene encodes CDR1 LNHNV and CDR2 YYDKDF (reference sequence). The CDR3 DNA reads as TGTGCCACCAGCAGAGATGCGATGACAGGGCCGGTTGACAATCAGCCCCAGCATTTT. Encoded protein: CATSRDAMTGPVDNQPQHF.

The chain joins TRBV12-3 or TRBV12-4 to TRBJ2-1, with 9 bases that match TRBD1. The length of the CDR3 is 15 residues. V dropped 4 bases and J dropped 5; count of bases not matched to a gene: 6. The CDR3 sequence is CASSSGQGYDNEQFF. The CDR3, as DNA: TGTGCCAGCAGTTCCGGACAGGGGTACGACAATGAGCAGTTCTTC.

This clonotype has a handful of counts. The genes are TRBV28 and TRBJ2-7; perhaps TRBD2 as D (6 bases). Trimming left V 3 bases short and J 5 bases short, with 20 bases between. Germline-derived CDR1 and CDR2 are MDHEN and SYDVKM. The CDR3 is 16 residues long. CDR3 sequence (DNA): TGTGCCAGCAGTTTGGTAAGAGTCGGGGGATTCAACGAGCAGTACTTC. It specifies CASSLVRVGGFNEQYF.

The sample holds a few counts of this clonotype. The chain has TRBV29-1 and TRBJ2-7, with TRBD1 as a possible D gene (5 bases). The CDR3 has 15 residues. The germline V gene encodes CDR1 SQVTM and CDR2 ANQGSEA. With 2 bases removed from V and 2 bases from J, the gap between germline ends came to 16 bases. The CDR3, as DNA: TGCAGCGTTGAACGGATAGGGGCCGACACCTACGAGCAGTACTTC. The encoded protein is CSVERIGADTYEQYF.

The J gene is TRBJ2-5, the V gene TRBV20-1; weak D call: TRBD1 (5 bases). Looked up from germline, CDR1 is DFQATT and CDR2 is SNEGSKA (reference sequence). V gave up 0 bases and J gave up 5 bases, with 10 bases separating them. CDR3 size: 13 residues. The CDR3 nucleotides read TGCAGTGCTAGAGATCCGGCAGGGGAGACCCAGTACTTC. Its translation: CSARDPAGETQYF.